What follows are 31 T cell receptor beta chains derived from one specimen sequenced in a study of blood T cell repertoires in COVID-19 (TCRdb year 2020). Libraries were prepared through the immunoSEQ multiplex PCR assay. In TCRdb, the immuneACCESS table is reduced to in-frame sequences with V and J assigned. These tables do not hold every clone; where another copy was compared, an unresolved V gene accounts for under half, and the others remain unexplained. The sample table contains 200,000 to 250,000 clones; only one count was recorded for about 90% of them. The ten most abundant clones make up around 2.2% of the sample. Sequencing was performed on peripheral blood. The receptors derive from a woman aged 50 to 60 with acute or convalescent COVID-19.

Concerning this clone: This sample includes further DNA sequences coding for the same CDR3. The chain couples TRBV7-2 to TRBJ2-3, with unresolved D. Trimming took 1 base from V and 0 from J, leaving 8 bases between them. Germline V gene data show CDR1 as SGHTA and CDR2 as FQGNSA. The CDR3 runs to 15 residues. CDR3 nucleotides: TGTGCCAGCAGCTTAGGCTCCGGGAGCACAGATACGCAGTATTTT. The encoded protein is CASSLGSGSTDTQYF.

This clone was counted between two and nine times. J is TRBJ1-6 and V is TRBV7-6; D is unresolved. The CDR3 runs 12 residues. V was pared by 5 bases and J by 8 bases, with 7 bases between. The germline CDR1 and CDR2 sequences are SGHVS and FNYEAQ. CDR3 in DNA: TGTGCCAGCAGCGCACGGGATTCACCCCTCCACTTT. Translating gives CASSARDSPLHF. Variable domain in full (rest from reference TRBV7-6 and TRBJ1-6): GAGVSQSPRYKVTKRGQDVALRCDPISGHVSLYWYRQALGQGPEFLTYFNYEAQQDKSGLPNDRFSAERPEGSISTLTIQRTEQRDSAMYRCASSARDSPLHFGNGTRLTVT.

The chain joins TRBV4-1 to TRBJ2-1; D is possibly TRBD1 (6 bases). CDR1 and CDR2 (germline): MGHRA, YSYEKL. The CDR3 has 17 amino acids. Deletions cut 4 bases from V and 0 bases from J, with 16 bases between. The CDR3 sequence is CASSRRHRESSYNEQFF. The CDR3 nucleotides are TGCGCCAGCAGCCGGCGCCACAGGGAAAGCTCCTACAATGAGCAGTTCTTC.

The rearrangement uses TRBV19 and TRBJ1-2, with 9 bases that match TRBD1. The CDR3 is made up of 14 amino acids. CDR1 LNHDA and CDR2 SQIVND come from the germline V gene (reference sequence). V was pared by 2 bases and J by 8 bases, with 6 bases of the junction left unmatched. CDR3 nucleotides: TGTGCCAGTAGTATAACCGGGACAGGGAAGGGCTACACCTTC. Translation gives CASSITGTGKGYTF.

The chain joins TRBV15 to TRBJ2-7, with D perhaps matching TRBD2 (5 bases). This CDR3 is 13 amino acids long. Trimming pared 11 bases from V and 1 base from J, leaving 15 bases between. Germline-derived CDR1 and CDR2 are LNHNV and YYDKDF (reference sequence). The CDR3 region is CASKGAESYEQYF. CDR3 nucleotides: TGTGCCTCTAAAGGAGCGGAGTCCTACGAGCAGTACTTC. Full variable domain (remainder filled in from reference TRBV15 and TRBJ2-7): DAMVIQNPRYQVTQFGKPVTLSCSQTLNHNVMYWYQQKSSQAPKLLFHYYDKDFNNEADTPDNFQSRRPNTSFCFLDIRSPGLGDTAMYLCASKGAESYEQYFGPGTRLTVT.

The rearrangement uses TRBV28 and TRBJ2-3; TRBD2 matches at 8 bases. The CDR3 sequence is 15 residues long. Germline V gives CDR1 MDHEN, CDR2 SYDVKM. The V segment lost 3 bases and the J segment 3 bases; nucleotides outside the gene matches: 5. In DNA form, the CDR3 reads TGTGCCAGCAGTTTCTCGGGGGGGGGAACAGATACGCAGTATTTT. Its protein is CASSFSGGGTDTQYF.

V and J are TRBV6-2 or TRBV6-3 and TRBJ2-1, with TRBD2 identical over 7 bases. The CDR3 runs to 14 residues. Germline lookup yields CDR1 MNHEY and CDR2 SVGEGT. After removal of 5 bases from V and 8 bases from J, the junction contained 9 bases not matched to a gene. This CDR3 reads CASSLGRGRDEQFF. For the CDR3, the DNA is TGTGCCAGCAGTCTAGGACGGGGGAGGGATGAGCAGTTCTTC.

This clone has more than one count but fewer than ten. This chain uses TRBV11-3 with TRBJ1-1, with a tentative D call TRBD1 (5 bases). The CDR3 covers 15 residues. Germline V lookup: CDR1 SGHNT, CDR2 YENEEA. V gave up 1 base and J gave up 0 bases, with 9 bases separating them. The chain's CDR3 is CASSLGSGLNTEAFF. CDR3 DNA sequence: TGTGCCAGCAGCTTAGGGTCAGGGCTGAACACTGAAGCTTTCTTT.

Here the CDR3 reads CASSYKTGDNEQFF. The CDR3, as DNA: TGTGCCAGCAGTTACAAGACAGGGGACAATGAGCAGTTCTTC. The V and J genes are TRBV6-5 and TRBJ2-1; 8 bases are shared with TRBD1. Germline CDR1 and CDR2: MNHEY and SVGAGI. V lost 2 bases, J lost 5 bases, and 2 bases stayed unmatched. The CDR3 is 14 amino acids.

This chain joins TRBV2 and TRBJ1-2; D is ambiguous. CDR3 length: 13 residues. Germline values: CDR1 SNHLY, CDR2 FYNNEI. V lost 10 bases, J lost 5 bases, and 17 bases lay in between. In nucleotides, the CDR3 is TGTGCCACCCAAGGGCGGGAGAGGTATGGCTACACCTTC. As protein: CATQGRERYGYTF.

The V and J genes are TRBV7-2 and TRBJ2-2; D is undetermined. The germline CDR1 and CDR2 sequences are SGHTA and FQGNSA. The V gene lost 1 base and the J gene lost 1 base, with 10 bases spanning the gap. The CDR3 runs to 16 residues. CDR3 nucleotides: TGTGCCAGCAGCTTAGTCGCGGCGATGAACACCGGGGAGCTGTTTTTT. Its translation: CASSLVAAMNTGELFF.

The genes are TRBV6-6 and TRBJ1-5, with 8 bases lining up with TRBD1. The CDR3 has 15 amino acids. Germline CDR1 reads MNHNY; CDR2 reads SVGAGI (reference sequence). The trim removed 5 bases at V and 1 base at J, leaving 4 bases unmatched. In DNA form, the CDR3 reads TGTGCCAGCAGTCCGGGACAGGCGAGCAATCAGCCCCAGCATTTT. Its protein product is CASSPGQASNQPQHF.

This clone was found once. One end of the junction fails to match germline, which may point to a read error. This rearrangement joins TRBV4-3 to TRBJ1-2, with 7 bases matching TRBD1. CDR3 size: 16 residues. Germline CDR1 LGHNA, CDR2 YSLEER. In DNA form, the CDR3 reads TGCGCCAACAGCCAAGACCTTTCCCGGGACAGATATGGCTACACCTTC. Its translation: CANSQDLSRDRYGYTF.

The chain uses TRBV19 and TRBJ2-2; 8 nucleotides line up with TRBD1. V lost 2 bases and J lost 7; bases outside the gene matches: 3. The length of the CDR3 is 14 residues. Germline CDR1 LNHDA, CDR2 SQIVND (reference sequence). CDR3 protein: CASSIQGANGELFF. CDR3 bases: TGTGCCAGTAGTATACAGGGGGCGAACGGGGAGCTGTTTTTT.

The genes are TRBV24-1 and TRBJ2-7, with a weak D call TRBD1 (5 bases). The CDR3 is 15 residues long. Germline lookup yields CDR1 KGHDR and CDR2 SFDVKD. V dropped 4 bases and J dropped 0 bases, with 12 bases sitting between them. The CDR3 DNA is TGTGCCACCAGTGAACAGGCAATACTCTCCTACGAGCAGTACTTC. Translating it yields CATSEQAILSYEQYF.

The rearrangement joins TRBV6-5 to TRBJ2-5; D remains unclear. The CDR3 runs to 11 residues. Looked up from germline, CDR1 is MNHEY and CDR2 is SVGAGI. Between the trimmed V and J ends, which lost 7 bases and 2 bases, there was a span of 5 bases. Here the CDR3 DNA reads TGTGCCAGCAACTTACAAGAGACCCAGTACTTC. This gives the protein CASNLQETQYF.

The V call is TRBV25-1, the J call TRBJ2-3, with D possibly TRBD1 on 7 matching bases. Trimming shortened V by 5 bases and J by 0 bases, and 12 bases separated the two germline ends. The V gene's germline CDR1 is MGHDK and CDR2 SYGVNS. This CDR3 region has 15 residues. CDR3: CASSSRGVSTDTQYF. The CDR3 region has the DNA TGTGCCAGCAGTAGCAGGGGGGTAAGCACAGATACGCAGTATTTT.

J is TRBJ1-2 and V is TRBV5-6; 7 bases line up with TRBD1. Germline assignment: CDR1 SGHDT and CDR2 YYEEEE. J gave up 5 bases and V 4 bases, and 20 bases lay outside the gene matches. This CDR3 spans 18 amino acids. The DNA of the CDR3 is TGTGCCAGCAGCCGGGACAGCCGCTCGGGCTTCTTGGGTTATGGCTACACCTTC. Translated: CASSRDSRSGFLGYGYTF.

This rearrangement joins TRBV4-1 to TRBJ1-1; D gene ambiguous. V was shortened by 0 bases and J by 0 bases, with 8 bases between the two germline ends. This CDR3 contains 15 residues. Germline-derived CDR1 and CDR2 are MGHRA and YSYEKL. DNA of the CDR3: TGCGCCAGCAGCCAAGAGAGACAAATGAACACTGAAGCTTTCTTT. Its protein product is CASSQERQMNTEAFF.

As for this clone: The sample carries other DNA sequences with the same CDR3. The V call is TRBV20-1, the J call TRBJ2-7, with D uncertain. Germline lookup yields CDR1 DFQATT and CDR2 SNEGSKA (reference sequence). The length of the CDR3 is 13 residues. Trimming removed 3 bases at V and 0 bases at J, with 9 bases between. CDR3 nucleotides: TGCAGTGCTAGTTCGGGTAGCTCCTACGAGCAGTACTTC. Its protein product is CSASSGSSYEQYF.

The V call is TRBV5-4, the J call TRBJ2-7, with a weak D call TRBD2 (6 bases). Looked up from germline, CDR1 is SGHNT and CDR2 is YYREEE (reference sequence). The V end was cut by 0 bases, the J end by 7 bases, with 14 bases between. CDR3 length equals 14 residues. The CDR3 loop reads CASSLASGAGEQYF. CDR3 DNA sequence: TGTGCCAGCAGCTTGGCATCGGGAGCAGGGGAGCAGTACTTC.

The count of this clone is one. J is TRBJ1-1 and V is TRBV3-1 (or the pseudogene TRBV3-2); TRBD1 aligns across 11 bases. The V segment lost 1 base and the J segment 5 bases; nucleotides outside the gene matches: 6. Germline lookup yields CDR1 LGHDT and CDR2 YNNKEL (reference sequence). The CDR3 consists of 16 residues. Here the CDR3 DNA reads TGTGCCAGCAGCCAAGCGGACAGGGGGCGAGGAACTGAAGCTTTCTTT. It is translated as CASSQADRGRGTEAFF.

In this sample, this clone turned up a few times. This chain uses TRBV7-2 with TRBJ2-1, with no clear D. The germline gives CDR1 SGHTA, CDR2 FQGNSA. The CDR3 runs 15 residues. Between the trimmed V and J ends, which lost 2 bases and 8 bases, there was a span of 16 bases. CDR3 region: CASSLMNFKYYEQFF. For the CDR3, the DNA is TGTGCCAGCAGCTTAATGAACTTCAAGTACTATGAGCAGTTCTTC.

The J gene is TRBJ1-3, the V gene TRBV11-2; D may be TRBD1 (5 bases). The V and J ends lost 5 bases and 0 bases respectively, with 8 bases between them. Germline values: CDR1 SGHAT, CDR2 FQNNGV. The CDR3 consists of 14 residues. CDR3 coding DNA: TGTGCCAGCAGCCAGGGAATCTCTGGAAACACCATATATTTT. Protein: CASSQGISGNTIYF.

The rearrangement uses TRBV11-1 and TRBJ2-7, with 8 bases fitting TRBD2. Germline assignment: CDR1 SGHAT and CDR2 FQDESV (reference sequence). There are 15 residues in the CDR3. V was pared by 4 bases and J by 2 bases, with 7 bases of the junction left unmatched. The CDR3: CASSSISGIPYEQYF. The CDR3 DNA sequence: TGTGCCAGCAGCTCGATTAGCGGGATTCCCTACGAGCAGTACTTC. Complete variable domain (other parts from reference TRBV11-1 and TRBJ2-7): EAEVAQSPRYKITEKSQAVAFWCDPISGHATLYWYRQILGQGPELLVQFQDESVVDDSQLPKDRFSAERLKGVDSTLKIQPAELGDSAMYLCASSSISGIPYEQYFGPGTRLTVT.

This chain links TRBV7-9 with TRBJ1-1, with D possibly matching TRBD1 (6 bases). Trimming removed 5 bases from V and 1 base from J, with 20 bases in between. CDR1 and CDR2 from the germline V gene are SEHNR and FQNEAQ (reference sequence). The CDR3 runs to 17 residues. The CDR3 nucleotides read TGTGCCAGCAGCAACCGGGACACCAGGCGGGCGAACACTGAAGCTTTCTTT. It yields the protein CASSNRDTRRANTEAFF.

A single count supports this clone. The J gene is TRBJ1-5, the V gene TRBV15; TRBD1 agrees at 9 bases. Trimming cost V 1 base and J 0 bases; bases outside gene matches: 7. The CDR3 spans 18 residues. Germline loops: CDR1 LNHNV, CDR2 YYDKDF (reference sequence). DNA for the CDR3: TGTGCCACCAGCAGAGGCGGACAGGGGTTGTATAGCAATCAGCCCCAGCATTTT. Translated, it gives CATSRGGQGLYSNQPQHF.

The chain carries TRBV9 and TRBJ2-3, with a possible D match to TRBD2 (6 bases). CDR3 size: 15 residues. The germline gives CDR1 SGDLS, CDR2 YYNGEE. V lost 4 bases, J lost 0 bases, and 12 bases lay in between. CDR3 region: CASSPSGVSTDTQYF. In nucleotides, the CDR3 is TGTGCCAGCAGCCCCTCGGGGGTAAGCACAGATACGCAGTATTTT. Full variable domain (outside the CDR3, taken from reference TRBV9 and TRBJ2-3): DSGVTQTPKHLITATGQRVTLRCSPRSGDLSVYWYQQSLDQGLQFLIQYYNGEERAKGNILERFSAQQFPDLHSELNLSSLELGDSALYFCASSPSGVSTDTQYFGPGTRLTVL.

This chain uses TRBV29-1 with TRBJ2-4; 7 bases line up with TRBD1. CDR3 length equals 13 residues. After removal of 7 bases from V and 7 bases from J, the junction contained 10 bases not matched to a gene. Germline-derived CDR1 and CDR2 are SQVTM and ANQGSEA. CDR3 nucleotides: TGCAGCGGTTCTACAGGGGCGGTCAACATTCAGTACTTC. Protein sequence: CSGSTGAVNIQYF.

V and J are TRBV7-2 and TRBJ2-7; 7 nucleotides line up with TRBD1. The CDR3 is made up of 14 amino acids. The germline CDR1 and CDR2 sequences are SGHTA and FQGNSA. The V segment lost 3 bases and the J segment 3 bases; nucleotides outside the gene matches: 5. The CDR3 coding sequence is TGTGCCAGCAGCTTTGGACAGGCAATCTACGAGCAGTACTTC. It translates to CASSFGQAIYEQYF. The entire variable domain, with the rest obtained from reference TRBV7-2 and TRBJ2-7, is as follows: GAGVSQSPSNKVTEKGKDVELRCDPISGHTALYWYRQSLGQGLEFLIYFQGNSAPDKSGLPSDRFSAERTGGSVSTLTIQRTQQEDSAVYLCASSFGQAIYEQYFGPGTRLTVT.

The rearrangement joins TRBV10-3 to TRBJ2-1; 10 bases match TRBD2. The CDR3 has 17 residues. V lost 2 bases and J lost 3; bases outside the gene matches: 7. CDR1 is ENHRY, CDR2 SYGVKD, per germline. DNA for the CDR3: TGTGCCATCAGTGAGATGGCTAGCGGGAGCGTCTACAATGAGCAGTTCTTC. Translating gives CAISEMASGSVYNEQFF.